A selection of T cell receptor beta chains follows, all from one sample in a study of response to subunit inactivated influenza vaccine. TCRdb redid the calling of the RT-PCR reads with MiXCR, one entry per CDR3 protein. The sample holds over 800,000 distinct CDR3 sequences, less than 25% seen once. The sequencing here drew on PBMCs from blood, taken roughly 5 days after vaccination. The receptors stem from a man in his forties or fifties who received an inactivated influenza vaccine. Both conserved end residues are part of each CDR3. The order of the fields is CDR3 protein, CDR3 DNA, clone size, D gene, V gene, J gene. The D gene is left open where the match is weak. The size of a clone is reported for some rows only, either as once, few or many, or as a class for expanded clones.

CDR3 protein: CASSPAGREGTQYF
CDR3 DNA: TGTGCCAGCAGCCCCGCGGGCAGGGAGGGGACCCAGTACTTC
clone size: .
D gene: TRBD2
V gene: TRBV28
J gene: TRBJ2-5

CDR3 protein: CASSKTWDPNSPLHF
CDR3 DNA: TGTGCCAGCAGTAAAACTTGGGACCCTAATTCACCCCTCCACTTT
clone size: .
D gene: .
V gene: TRBV6-2/TRBV6-3
J gene: TRBJ1-6

CDR3 protein: CASSLETPSSGSGNTIYF
CDR3 DNA: TGTGCCAGCAGCTTAGAAACCCCGTCTTCGGGCTCTGGAAACACCATATATTTT
clone size: .
D gene: .
V gene: TRBV7-6
J gene: TRBJ1-3

CDR3 protein: CASSPHQGKGAEAFF
CDR3 DNA: TGTGCCAGCAGCCCCCACCAGGGAAAAGGGGCTGAAGCTTTCTTT
clone size: few
D gene: .
V gene: TRBV9
J gene: TRBJ1-1

CDR3 protein: CASSYDRLAGNTGELFF
CDR3 DNA: TGTGCCAGCAGTTACGATCGACTAGCGGGGAACACCGGGGAGCTGTTTTTT
clone size: few
D gene: TRBD2
V gene: TRBV6-2/TRBV6-3
J gene: TRBJ2-2

CDR3 protein: CASSLDRGPLYEQYF
CDR3 DNA: TGTGCCAGCAGCTTGGACAGAGGCCCTCTCTACGAGCAGTACTTC
clone size: .
D gene: .
V gene: TRBV3-1
J gene: TRBJ2-7

CDR3 protein: CASSSPRTGISSYNEQFF
CDR3 DNA: TGTGCCAGCAGCTCCCCCCGGACAGGGATAAGCTCCTACAATGAGCAGTTCTTC
clone size: few
D gene: TRBD1
V gene: TRBV11-2
J gene: TRBJ2-1

CDR3 protein: CASSNFRRDRLDNEQFF
CDR3 DNA: TGTGCCAGCAGCAACTTTAGGAGGGACAGACTAGACAATGAGCAGTTCTTC
clone size: once
D gene: .
V gene: TRBV28
J gene: TRBJ2-1

CDR3 protein: CSASGRGANNEQFF
CDR3 DNA: TGCAGTGCTTCGGGACGGGGGGCCAACAATGAGCAGTTCTTC
clone size: .
D gene: .
V gene: TRBV20-1
J gene: TRBJ2-1

CDR3 protein: CSAREGQARIGSYNEQFF
CDR3 DNA: TGCAGTGCTAGAGAGGGACAAGCGCGAATTGGCTCCTACAATGAGCAGTTCTTC
clone size: few
D gene: .
V gene: TRBV20-1
J gene: TRBJ2-1

CDR3 protein: CSARLAGEGDTQYF
CDR3 DNA: TGCAGTGCTCGACTAGCGGGAGAGGGGGATACGCAGTATTTT
clone size: .
D gene: TRBD2
V gene: TRBV20-1
J gene: TRBJ2-3

CDR3 protein: CATSRALAKNIQYF
CDR3 DNA: TGTGCCACCAGCAGAGCCTTAGCCAAAAACATTCAGTACTTC
clone size: once
D gene: .
V gene: TRBV15
J gene: TRBJ2-4

CDR3 protein: CASSSRGAPNTEAFF
CDR3 DNA: TGTGCCAGCAGCTCTCGGGGGGCGCCGAACACTGAAGCTTTCTTT
clone size: many
D gene: .
V gene: TRBV11-2
J gene: TRBJ1-1

CDR3 protein: CSARKQGLNTEAFF
CDR3 DNA: TGCAGTGCTAGAAAGCAGGGGCTGAACACTGAAGCTTTCTTT
clone size: many
D gene: .
V gene: TRBV20-1
J gene: TRBJ1-1

CDR3 protein: CSARDSISPTNEKLFF
CDR3 DNA: TGCAGTGCTAGAGACTCGATCAGCCCAACTAATGAAAAACTGTTTTTT
clone size: .
D gene: .
V gene: TRBV20-1
J gene: TRBJ1-4

CDR3 protein: CASSPLGVGSKNIQYF
CDR3 DNA: TGTGCCAGCAGTCCGTTGGGAGTGGGGTCCAAAAACATTCAGTACTTC
clone size: once
D gene: .
V gene: TRBV6-1
J gene: TRBJ2-4

CDR3 protein: CASSSRTSGRKQETQYF
CDR3 DNA: TGTGCCAGCAGTTCTAGGACTAGCGGGAGGAAACAAGAGACCCAGTACTTC
clone size: .
D gene: TRBD2
V gene: TRBV27
J gene: TRBJ2-5

CDR3 protein: CSVDMTGNTEAFF
CDR3 DNA: TGCAGCGTTGATATGACGGGGAACACTGAAGCTTTCTTT
clone size: many
D gene: .
V gene: TRBV29-1
J gene: TRBJ1-1

CDR3 protein: CASSLGQTSGINEQYF
CDR3 DNA: TGTGCCAGCAGTTTAGGGCAGACAAGCGGGATTAACGAGCAGTACTTC
clone size: few
D gene: TRBD2
V gene: TRBV12-3/TRBV12-4
J gene: TRBJ2-7

CDR3 protein: CASSAQGAVDAFF
CDR3 DNA: TGTGCCAGCAGCGCCCAGGGGGCGGTGGACGCTTTCTTT
clone size: .
D gene: TRBD1
V gene: TRBV11-2
J gene: TRBJ1-1

CDR3 protein: CATSKNPGTSEAFF
CDR3 DNA: TGTGCCACCAGCAAGAATCCAGGTACTTCTGAAGCTTTCTTT
clone size: .
D gene: .
V gene: TRBV15
J gene: TRBJ1-1

CDR3 protein: CASSPERIAGNTGELFF
CDR3 DNA: TGTGCCAGCAGCCCAGAGAGGATAGCGGGGAACACCGGGGAGCTGTTTTTT
clone size: .
D gene: TRBD2
V gene: TRBV7-8
J gene: TRBJ2-2

CDR3 protein: CASMVNIGSVNTGELFF
CDR3 DNA: TGTGCCAGCATGGTCAATATAGGGTCAGTGAACACCGGGGAGCTGTTTTTT
clone size: .
D gene: .
V gene: TRBV25-1
J gene: TRBJ2-2

CDR3 protein: CASSYTGLNAEAFF
CDR3 DNA: TGTGCCAGCAGTTACACGGGGCTGAACGCTGAAGCTTTCTTT
clone size: .
D gene: .
V gene: TRBV6-2/TRBV6-3
J gene: TRBJ1-1

CDR3 protein: CASSQEWTLGVDTQYF
CDR3 DNA: TGCGCCAGCAGCCAAGAGTGGACATTGGGGGTAGATACGCAGTATTTT
clone size: .
D gene: .
V gene: TRBV4-3
J gene: TRBJ2-3

CDR3 protein: CASSQDLKVRLNTGELFF
CDR3 DNA: TGTGCCAGCAGCCAAGATCTTAAGGTCAGGTTGAACACCGGGGAGCTGTTTTTT
clone size: few
D gene: .
V gene: TRBV4-2
J gene: TRBJ2-2

CDR3 protein: CASSRPGQGANTEAFF
CDR3 DNA: TGTGCCAGCAGTAGGCCGGGACAGGGAGCGAACACTGAAGCTTTCTTT
clone size: .
D gene: TRBD1
V gene: TRBV6-1
J gene: TRBJ1-1

CDR3 protein: CASSKIRGTEAFF
CDR3 DNA: TGCGCCAGCAGCAAGATTAGGGGAACTGAAGCTTTCTTT
clone size: many
D gene: .
V gene: TRBV5-1
J gene: TRBJ1-1

CDR3 protein: CVSSLPRALFF
CDR3 DNA: TGTGTCAGCAGTCTTCCCCGGGCCCTGTTCTTC
clone size: .
D gene: .
V gene: TRBV27
J gene: TRBJ2-1

CDR3 protein: CASSQDSSNTGELFF
CDR3 DNA: TGTGCCAGCAGCCAGGACAGTTCGAACACCGGGGAGCTGTTTTTT
clone size: few
D gene: .
V gene: TRBV5-5
J gene: TRBJ2-2

CDR3 protein: CAIRSSWDSSYEQYF
CDR3 DNA: TGTGCCATCAGGTCGAGTTGGGACAGCTCCTACGAGCAGTACTTC
clone size: few
D gene: TRBD1
V gene: TRBV10-3
J gene: TRBJ2-7

CDR3 protein: CASSYSKRDRDTQYF
CDR3 DNA: TGTGCCAGCAGTTACTCTAAGCGGGACCGAGATACGCAGTATTTT
clone size: few
D gene: TRBD2
V gene: TRBV6-2/TRBV6-3
J gene: TRBJ2-3

CDR3 protein: CASSLGFNGELFF
CDR3 DNA: TGTGCCAGCAGCTTAGGCTTTAACGGGGAGCTGTTTTTT
clone size: few
D gene: .
V gene: TRBV7-2
J gene: TRBJ2-2

CDR3 protein: CASSLGFRQSYGYTF
CDR3 DNA: TGTGCCAGCAGTTTAGGGTTTCGGCAGTCCTATGGCTACACCTTC
clone size: few
D gene: .
V gene: TRBV12-3/TRBV12-4
J gene: TRBJ1-2

CDR3 protein: CASSQDFGQPSYEQYF
CDR3 DNA: TGTGCCAGCAGCCAAGACTTCGGACAGCCCTCCTACGAGCAGTACTTC
clone size: few
D gene: .
V gene: TRBV4-2
J gene: TRBJ2-7

CDR3 protein: CSAGTSGGPVYEQYF
CDR3 DNA: TGCAGTGCCGGGACTAGCGGGGGGCCAGTCTACGAGCAGTACTTC
clone size: many
D gene: TRBD2
V gene: TRBV20-1
J gene: TRBJ2-7

CDR3 protein: CASSGSSASTDTQYF
CDR3 DNA: TGTGCCAGCAGCGGAAGTAGCGCTAGCACAGATACGCAGTATTTT
clone size: few
D gene: .
V gene: TRBV13
J gene: TRBJ2-3

CDR3 protein: CASSQDLSDREETQYF
CDR3 DNA: TGTGCCAGCAGCCAAGATTTGTCGGACAGAGAAGAGACCCAGTACTTC
clone size: .
D gene: .
V gene: TRBV3-1
J gene: TRBJ2-5

CDR3 protein: CASSTLRGHQPQHF
CDR3 DNA: TGTGCCAGCAGTACCCTGCGAGGGCATCAGCCCCAGCATTTT
clone size: .
D gene: .
V gene: TRBV28
J gene: TRBJ1-5

CDR3 protein: CSTSWGTGGGYTF
CDR3 DNA: TGCAGCACCTCCTGGGGTACTGGGGGTGGCTACACCTTC
clone size: few
D gene: .
V gene: TRBV29-1
J gene: TRBJ1-2

CDR3 protein: CASSLMDRGVQPQHF
CDR3 DNA: TGTGCCAGCAGTTTAATGGACAGGGGGGTTCAGCCCCAGCATTTT
clone size: few
D gene: TRBD1
V gene: TRBV6-5
J gene: TRBJ1-5

CDR3 protein: CASKTPGGGTDTQYF
CDR3 DNA: TGTGCCAGCAAAACCCCGGGGGGGGGCACAGATACGCAGTATTTT
clone size: few
D gene: TRBD2
V gene: TRBV4-2
J gene: TRBJ2-3

CDR3 protein: CASSYSTAGGNIQYF
CDR3 DNA: TGTGCCAGCAGTTACTCGACGGCAGGGGGGAACATTCAGTACTTC
clone size: .
D gene: .
V gene: TRBV6-5
J gene: TRBJ2-4

CDR3 protein: CASRPGTGGRNTEAFF
CDR3 DNA: TGTGCCAGCAGGCCCGGGACAGGGGGCCGGAACACTGAAGCTTTCTTT
clone size: few
D gene: TRBD1
V gene: TRBV6-1
J gene: TRBJ1-1

CDR3 protein: CASSYSGGMRDAQYF
CDR3 DNA: TGTGCCAGCAGTTACTCGGGCGGGATGCGAGATGCGCAGTATTTT
clone size: .
D gene: .
V gene: TRBV6-2/TRBV6-3
J gene: TRBJ2-3